This T cell receptor beta chain came from a study of cytomegalovirus exposure and HLA in healthy donors. Study at large: Inside one of the first data releases sat tens of millions of unique TCRs taken from HLA-typed donors.

Everyone who donated was a healthy bone marrow donor. Study findings and constraints: Earlier analysis looked at TCR beta V segments, and most were productive about 90% or about 30% of the time.

Concerning this clone: Its antigen is not known.

Germline V gene lookup returns CDR1 GTSNPN and CDR2 SVGIG (reference sequence). V was trimmed by 3 bases and J by 1 base, leaving 10 bases between them. The CDR3 contains 13 residues. 60 Vbeta and 13 Jbeta primers were used in PCR. Assay: immunoSEQ multiplex PCR; the TCRdb copy retains only in-frame clones and omits some. There are tens of thousands of clones in the sample; about 76% occur only once, and about 5.5% lies in the top ten. The source of this sequence is a man in his fifties or sixties in good health and CMV-seronegative. V is TRBV30 and J is TRBJ2-7, with D tentatively TRBD2 (6 bases). The sample taken for sequencing was PBMCs. Written as DNA, the CDR3 is TGTGCCTGGAGGTTTAGCGGATCCTACGAGCAGTACTTC. This gives the protein CAWRFSGSYEQYF.